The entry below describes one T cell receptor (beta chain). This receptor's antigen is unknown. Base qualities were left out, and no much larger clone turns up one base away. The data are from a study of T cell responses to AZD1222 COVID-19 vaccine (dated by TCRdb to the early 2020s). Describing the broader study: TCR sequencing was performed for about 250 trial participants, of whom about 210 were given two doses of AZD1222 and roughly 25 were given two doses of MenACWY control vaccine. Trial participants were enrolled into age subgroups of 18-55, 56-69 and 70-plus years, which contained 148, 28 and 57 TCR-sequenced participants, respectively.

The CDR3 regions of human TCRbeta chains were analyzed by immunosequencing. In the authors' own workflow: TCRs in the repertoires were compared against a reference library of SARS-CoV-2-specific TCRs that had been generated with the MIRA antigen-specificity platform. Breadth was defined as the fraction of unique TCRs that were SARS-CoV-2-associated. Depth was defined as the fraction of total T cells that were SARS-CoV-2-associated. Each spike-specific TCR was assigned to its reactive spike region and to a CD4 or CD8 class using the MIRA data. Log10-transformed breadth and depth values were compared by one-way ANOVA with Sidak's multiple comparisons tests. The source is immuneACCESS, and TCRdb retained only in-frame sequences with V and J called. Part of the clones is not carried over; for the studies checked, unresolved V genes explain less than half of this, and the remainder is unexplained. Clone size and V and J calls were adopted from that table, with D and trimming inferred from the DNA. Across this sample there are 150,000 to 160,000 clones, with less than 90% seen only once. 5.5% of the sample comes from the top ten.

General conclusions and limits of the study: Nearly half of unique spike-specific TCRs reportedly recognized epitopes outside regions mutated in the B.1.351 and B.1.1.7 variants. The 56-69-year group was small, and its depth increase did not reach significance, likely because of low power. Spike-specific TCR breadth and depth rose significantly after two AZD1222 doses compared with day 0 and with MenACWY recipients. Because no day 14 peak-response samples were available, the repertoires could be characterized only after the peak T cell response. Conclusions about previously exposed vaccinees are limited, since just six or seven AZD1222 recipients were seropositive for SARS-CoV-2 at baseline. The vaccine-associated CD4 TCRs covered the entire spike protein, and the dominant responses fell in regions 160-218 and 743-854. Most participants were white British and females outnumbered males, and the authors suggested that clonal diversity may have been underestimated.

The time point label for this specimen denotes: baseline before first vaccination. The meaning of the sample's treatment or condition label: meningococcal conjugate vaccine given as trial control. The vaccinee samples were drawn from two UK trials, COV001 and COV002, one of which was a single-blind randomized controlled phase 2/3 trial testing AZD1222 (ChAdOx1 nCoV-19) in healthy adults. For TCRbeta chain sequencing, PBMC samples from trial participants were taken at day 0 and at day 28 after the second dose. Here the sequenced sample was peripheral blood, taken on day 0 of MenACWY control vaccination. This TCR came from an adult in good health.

The CDR3 sequence is CASGPDPSAYEQYV. At the DNA level, the sequence is TGTGCCAGCGGACCAGACCCAAGTGCCTACGAGCAGTACGTC. The V gene is TRBV6-5 and the J gene is TRBJ2-7, with no confident D gene call. The germline V gene supplies CDR1 MNHEY and CDR2 SVGAGI. At the junction V is shortened by 8 bases and J by 2 bases, with 16 bases in between. The cysteine opens and the valine closes a CDR3 of 14 amino acids. The entry retains the CDR3 DNA only, 42 bases that are in frame from base 1.